Listed below are T cell receptor beta chains from one sample, sequenced in a study of CD8+CD57+ T cells in acquired aplastic anemia. TCRdb analysed the reads with MiXCR anew, one entry per CDR3 protein. The profile shows around 200,000 distinct CDR3 sequences, 45% to 60% of them singletons. Sequenced input: sorted CD4+, CD8+, or CD8+CD57+ T cells (not recorded which) from PBMCs. Receptor source: a human donor with aplastic anemia. The CDR3 runs from the conserved cysteine through the conserved F or W. Fields, in order: V gene, J gene, D gene, CDR3 length, clone size, CDR3 protein, CDR3 DNA. A D gene is named only where the DNA matches it firmly. Clone size is not always given. Where it is, it says once, few, many or a class for expanded clones.

>TRBV10-3|TRBJ2-7|.|14|few
CATLTALGSYEQYF
TGTGCCACCCTCACAGCGCTAGGCTCCTACGAGCAGTACTTC
>TRBV7-9|TRBJ1-1|TRBD1|12|many
CASSLRDRGPFF
TGTGCCAGCAGCCTGCGGGACAGGGGACCTTTCTTT
>TRBV5-1|TRBJ2-5|.|12|many
CASRKTGETQYF
TGCGCCAGCAGAAAGACTGGAGAGACCCAGTACTTC
>TRBV15|TRBJ1-2|.|14|.
CATSRPGMGYGYTF
TGTGCCACCAGCAGACCCGGAATGGGCTATGGCTACACCTTC
>TRBV5-1|TRBJ2-7|TRBD2|15|.
CASSLGGSGDYEQYF
TGCGCCAGCAGCTTGGGGGGAAGCGGGGACTACGAGCAGTACTTC
>TRBV29-1|TRBJ2-5|TRBD1|13|.
CSVAGTVGETQYF
TGCAGCGTTGCGGGGACAGTGGGAGAGACCCAGTACTTC
>TRBV19|TRBJ1-5|.|14|many
CASTKVGHNQPQHF
TGTGCCAGTACCAAGGTTGGTCACAATCAGCCCCAGCATTTT
>TRBV4-2|TRBJ2-3|.|17|.
CASSQARVGVGTDTQYF
TGTGCCAGCAGCCAAGCCCGTGTGGGTGTGGGCACAGATACGCAGTATTTT
>TRBV19|TRBJ1-1|.|13|many
CASSSQINTEAFF
TGTGCCAGTAGTTCCCAGATTAACACTGAAGCTTTCTTT
>TRBV10-2|TRBJ1-2|.|12|.
CASKQGAYGYTF
TGCGCCAGCAAACAGGGCGCCTATGGCTACACCTTC
>TRBV19|TRBJ1-4|.|18|many
CASSIGRQGRPEGEKLFF
TGTGCCAGTAGTATTGGTAGGCAGGGGAGGCCGGAAGGTGAAAAACTGTTTTTT
>TRBV5-8|TRBJ1-4|.|14|.
CASTRGWANEKLFF
TGTGCCAGCACCCGGGGTTGGGCTAATGAAAAACTGTTTTTT
>TRBV20-1|TRBJ2-7|TRBD1|13|.
CSANGDSSLEQYF
TGCAGTGCTAACGGGGACAGCTCCCTCGAGCAGTACTTC
>TRBV4-3|TRBJ1-2|.|13|.
CASSQDPGYGYTF
TGCGCCAGCAGCCAAGACCCCGGCTATGGCTACACCTTC
>TRBV20-1|TRBJ2-7|TRBD2|15|.
CSARWTSGISDEQYF
TGCAGTGCTAGGTGGACTAGCGGGATCTCTGACGAGCAGTACTTC
>TRBV30|TRBJ2-7|.|13|few
CAWKGSGQGEQYF
TGTGCCTGGAAGGGGTCAGGGCAAGGCGAGCAGTACTTC
>TRBV4-1|TRBJ2-2|TRBD2|18|many
CASSQDQVGDYITGELFF
TGCGCCAGCAGCCAAGATCAAGTTGGGGACTACATCACCGGGGAGCTGTTTTTT
>TRBV7-9|TRBJ1-2|.|15|.
CASSLGHSINYGYTF
TGTGCCAGCAGCTTAGGGCATAGCATTAACTATGGCTACACCTTC
>TRBV5-1|TRBJ2-5|.|14|.
CASSLLSTGETQYF
TGCGCCAGCAGCTTACTCTCCACCGGGGAGACCCAGTACTTC
>TRBV2|TRBJ2-1|TRBD2|15|few
CASRPGTTPCNEQFF
TGCGCCAGCAGGCCCGGGACTACTCCCTGCAATGAGCAGTTCTTC
>TRBV7-9|TRBJ2-7|.|11|.
CASSYIGEQYF
TGTGCCAGCAGCTATATCGGCGAGCAGTACTTC
>TRBV7-8|TRBJ2-1|.|16|.
CASSLFEGVQYNEQFF
TGTGCCAGCAGCTTATTTGAGGGGGTGCAATACAATGAGCAGTTCTTC
>TRBV4-2|TRBJ2-5|TRBD2|16|many
CASSQDGRGGQETQYF
TGTGCCAGCAGCCAAGATGGGCGGGGGGGACAAGAGACCCAGTACTTC
>TRBV19|TRBJ2-6|.|17|many
CASSPDKTNSGANVLTF
TGTGCCAGTAGTCCGGACAAGACGAACTCTGGGGCCAACGTCCTGACTTTC
>TRBV29-1|TRBJ1-3|.|11|.
CSVSSGNTIYF
TGCAGCGTTTCCTCTGGAAACACCATATATTTT
>TRBV12-3/TRBV12-4|TRBJ1-2|.|13|.
CASSIQENYGYTF
TGTGCCAGCTCAATACAGGAAAACTATGGCTACACCTTC
>TRBV7-9|TRBJ1-6|.|14|.
CASSLDLRDSPLHF
TGTGCCAGCAGCTTGGACCTCAGGGATTCACCCCTCCACTTT
>TRBV6-1|TRBJ2-2|.|15|.
CASSRQVGGTGELFF
TGTGCCAGCAGCCGACAGGTTGGGGGCACCGGGGAGCTGTTTTTT
>TRBV15|TRBJ2-6|.|17|few
CATSRMEDLRGANVLTF
TGTGCCACCAGCCGCATGGAGGATCTCCGTGGGGCCAACGTCCTGACTTTC
>TRBV7-3|TRBJ2-2|.|14|many
CASRGTGNTGELFF
TGTGCGAGCCGCGGGACGGGTAACACCGGGGAGCTGTTTTTT
>TRBV2|TRBJ2-7|TRBD1|14|many
CASSPDRGHLEQYF
TGTGCCAGCAGTCCAGACAGGGGGCATCTCGAGCAGTACTTC
>TRBV24-1|TRBJ2-1|.|13|few
CATSDFGRVEQFF
TGTGCCACCAGTGATTTCGGGCGGGTTGAGCAGTTCTTC
>TRBV7-9|TRBJ2-7|.|12|.
CASSLRPHEQYF
TGTGCCAGCAGCTTAAGGCCACACGAGCAGTACTTC
>TRBV29-1|TRBJ2-7|.|12|few
CSVGTGGNEQYF
TGCAGCGTCGGGACTGGGGGGAACGAGCAGTACTTC
>TRBV5-4|TRBJ2-3|.|17|.
CASSLLRSGATGDTQYF
TGTGCCAGCAGCTTGTTACGTTCGGGGGCGACGGGAGATACGCAGTATTTT
>TRBV7-8|TRBJ2-2|.|13|.
CASSLAGAGELFF
TGTGCCAGCAGCTTAGCAGGGGCCGGGGAGCTGTTTTTT
>TRBV5-6|TRBJ2-5|.|13|.
CASSFVTEETQYF
TGTGCCAGCAGCTTTGTCACGGAAGAGACCCAGTACTTC
>TRBV5-3|TRBJ2-7|.|13|.
CASSLTPTGEQYF
TGTGCCAGCAGCTTGACCCCGACGGGCGAGCAGTACTTC
>TRBV29-1|TRBJ1-5|.|13|.
CSVTGYSGQPQHF
TGCAGCGTGACCGGGTATTCCGGGCAGCCCCAGCATTTT
>TRBV5-8|TRBJ1-5|.|13|.
CASSRGENQPQHF
TGTGCCAGCAGCAGGGGTGAGAATCAGCCCCAGCATTTT
>TRBV7-8|TRBJ2-7|.|15|.
CASSPEGGPSYEQYF
TGTGCCAGCAGCCCAGAGGGGGGACCGAGCTACGAGCAGTACTTC
>TRBV7-4|TRBJ1-4|.|16|.
CASSLGTARANEKLFF
TGTGCCAGCAGCCTCGGGACCGCGCGGGCTAATGAAAAACTGTTTTTT
>TRBV7-8|TRBJ2-7|.|13|few
CASSLLGGYEQYF
TGTGCCAGCAGCTTGCTCGGGGGATACGAGCAGTACTTC
>TRBV20-1|TRBJ2-1|TRBD2|14|.
CSASLAGARHEQFF
TGCAGTGCTAGTCTAGCGGGAGCCAGGCATGAGCAGTTCTTC